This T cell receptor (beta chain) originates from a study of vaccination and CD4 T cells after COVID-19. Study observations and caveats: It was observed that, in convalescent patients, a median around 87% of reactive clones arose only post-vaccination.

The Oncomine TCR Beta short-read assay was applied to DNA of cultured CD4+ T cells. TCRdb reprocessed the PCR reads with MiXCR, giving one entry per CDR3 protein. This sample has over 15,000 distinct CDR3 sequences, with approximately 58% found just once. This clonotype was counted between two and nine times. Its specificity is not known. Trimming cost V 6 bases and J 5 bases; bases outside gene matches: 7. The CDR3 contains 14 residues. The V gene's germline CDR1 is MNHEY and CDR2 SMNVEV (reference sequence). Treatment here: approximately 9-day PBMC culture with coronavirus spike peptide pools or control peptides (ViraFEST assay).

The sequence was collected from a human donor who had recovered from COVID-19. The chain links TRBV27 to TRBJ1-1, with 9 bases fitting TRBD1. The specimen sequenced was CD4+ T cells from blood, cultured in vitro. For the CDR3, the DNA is TGTGCCAGCAGCCCGACAGGGGGGAGTACTGAAGCTTTCTTT. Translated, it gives CASSPTGGSTEAFF.